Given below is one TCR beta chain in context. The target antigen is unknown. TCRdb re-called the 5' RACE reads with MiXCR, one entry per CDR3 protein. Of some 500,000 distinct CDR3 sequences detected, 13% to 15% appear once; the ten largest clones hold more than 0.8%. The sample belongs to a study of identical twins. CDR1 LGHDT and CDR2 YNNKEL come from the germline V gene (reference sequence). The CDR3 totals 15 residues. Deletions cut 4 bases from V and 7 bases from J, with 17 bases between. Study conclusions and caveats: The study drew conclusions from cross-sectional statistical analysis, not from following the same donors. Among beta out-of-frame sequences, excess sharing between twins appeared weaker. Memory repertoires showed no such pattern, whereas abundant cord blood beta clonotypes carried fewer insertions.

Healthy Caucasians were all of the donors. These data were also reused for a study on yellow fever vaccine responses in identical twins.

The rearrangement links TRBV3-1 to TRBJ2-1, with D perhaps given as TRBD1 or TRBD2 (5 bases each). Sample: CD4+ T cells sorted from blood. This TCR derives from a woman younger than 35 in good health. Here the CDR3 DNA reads TGTGCCAGCAGCCCGGGTGGGGGTCTAGTAAATGAGCAGTTCTTC. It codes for CASSPGGGLVNEQFF.